A single T cell receptor beta chain is shown here with its context. The antigen it recognizes is unknown. Base qualities are missing; no much larger clone stands one base away. The sample's time point label is to be understood as: peripheral blood 6 weeks after treatment start. The cohort comprised fewer than 35 patients with locally advanced or metastatic urothelial carcinoma treated at Memorial Sloan Kettering on a trial protocol. Peripheral blood mononuclear cells were collected pretreatment and during treatment, with between 1 and 8 total time points per patient. The Qiagen DNeasy Blood extraction kit was used to purify genomic DNA from total PBMCs and tumor samples. PBMCs were collected pretreatment and during treatment and were isolated and stored as previously described. Cut back by 3 bases and 5 bases, the V and J ends lie 7 bases apart. The germline V gene (reference sequence) sets CDR1 to SEHNR and CDR2 to FQNEAQ. From the cysteine through the phenylalanine, the CDR3 covers 13 amino acids. The only DNA kept is the CDR3, 39 bases in frame from the first base.

Synthetic TCR analog templates were spiked into each PCR to estimate absolute template abundance from read counts. Using the immunoSEQ assay, TCRbeta CDR3 regions were amplified from genomic DNA with bias-controlled V and J gene primers. Sequencing of rearranged TCRbeta segments was done at approximately 20X coverage. The paper's processing steps were these. Clustering was used to correct sequencing errors, and CDR3s were annotated against IMGT so that V, D and J genes could be assigned. Downstream analyses used only productive TCRbeta rearrangements, leaving out any out-of-frame or stop-codon sequences. Clonality was calculated as one minus the Shannon entropy normalized by the log of the number of unique productive sequences. Clones differing between time points or between blood and tumor were identified using Fisher's exact test with Benjamini-Hochberg correction, with an adjusted p below 0.01 applied as the threshold. Drawn from immuneACCESS, this table holds only the in-frame rearrangements with V and J called that TCRdb kept. Clones are partly lost; checked studies trace under half to an unresolved V gene and leave the rest unexplained. Clonal size and the V and J genes are those of that table, whereas D and trimming came from the DNA. This sample lists about 120,000 clones; about 89% were detected once. 1.5% to 2% of the sample comes from the top ten.

This sample is drawn from a study of PD-L1 blockade in urothelial cancer (TCRdb year 2017). For context, the study as a whole: Therapy was started around 2014 for all patients, and atezolizumab 1,200 mg was administered intravenously every 3 weeks. Twenty-five of 29 patients were males with bladder-origin urothelial cancer, and about 60% of the roughly 29 reported a prior smoking history. An ECOG performance status of 0 or 1 was recorded for the patients, and 0 to 3 prior chemotherapy regimens had been received by the patients. Blood samples were analyzed 3 weeks after the start of treatment (second dose) and 6 weeks after the start of treatment. Blood samples yielded a median of 141,255 T cells and tens of thousands of unique TCRs, with median clonality roughly 0.082. The study was an exploratory multi-omic analysis of somatic, immune and clinical correlates of response to PD-L1 blockade with atezolizumab in urothelial cancer. Pretreatment tumor samples and matched peripheral blood, collected serially before and after atezolizumab treatment, underwent TCR sequencing. Durable clinical benefit was defined as progression-free survival longer than 6 months, and TCR features were also tested against progression-free and overall survival. In the same patients, pretreatment tumors underwent whole exome sequencing and RNA sequencing in addition to TCR sequencing. Some ten patients reached durable clinical benefit, while 15 to 20 patients did not. Around 29 patients had pretreatment blood TCR-seq, about 24 had at least one posttreatment blood collection, and about 24 had tumor TCR-seq.

The research as a whole found: Because the sample size was small (n of about 30) and many of the analyses were exploratory, the results are meant to be hypothesis-generating. Improved progression-free and overall survival was associated with having pretreatment peripheral blood TCR clonality below the median. Patients with durable benefit showed greater expansion of tumor-associated TCR clones in peripheral blood 3 weeks after starting treatment (n of about 20, p = 0.022).

The specimen was PBMCs, collected around atezolizumab (anti-PD-L1) treatment. The V and J segments used are TRBV7-9 and TRBJ1-4; a tentative D match to TRBD1 spans 5 bases. The clonotype comes from a man between 60 and 75 years old with urothelial cancer. The encoded CDR3 is CASSFRQNEKLFF. The nucleotide sequence reads as follows: TGTGCCAGCAGCTTCCGACAGAATGAAAAACTGTTTTTT.